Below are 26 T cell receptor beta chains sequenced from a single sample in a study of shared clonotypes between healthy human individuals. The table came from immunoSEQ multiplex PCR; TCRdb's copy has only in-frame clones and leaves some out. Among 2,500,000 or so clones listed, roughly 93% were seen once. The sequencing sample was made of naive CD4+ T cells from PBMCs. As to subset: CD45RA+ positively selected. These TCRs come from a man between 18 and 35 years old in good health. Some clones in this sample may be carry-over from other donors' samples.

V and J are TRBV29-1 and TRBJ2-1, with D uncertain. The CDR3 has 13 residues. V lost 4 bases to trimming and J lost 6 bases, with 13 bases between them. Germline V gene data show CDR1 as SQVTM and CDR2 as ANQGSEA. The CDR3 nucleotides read TGCAGCGTTGGACCCCTTTGGACCAATGAGCAGTTCTTC. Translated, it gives CSVGPLWTNEQFF.

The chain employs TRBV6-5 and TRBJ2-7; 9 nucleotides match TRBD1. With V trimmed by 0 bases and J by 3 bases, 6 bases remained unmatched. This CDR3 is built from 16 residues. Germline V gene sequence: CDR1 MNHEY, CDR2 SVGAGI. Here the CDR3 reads CASSYSGQGTNYEQYF. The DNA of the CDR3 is TGTGCCAGCAGTTACTCGGGACAGGGAACTAACTACGAGCAGTACTTC.

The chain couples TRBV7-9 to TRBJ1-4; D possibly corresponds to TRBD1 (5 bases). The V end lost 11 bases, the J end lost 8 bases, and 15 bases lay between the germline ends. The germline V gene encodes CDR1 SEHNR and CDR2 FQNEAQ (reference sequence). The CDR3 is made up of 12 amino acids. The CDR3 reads CASAGGDEKLFF. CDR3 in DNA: TGTGCCTCTGCCGGGGGAGACGAAAAACTGTTTTTT.

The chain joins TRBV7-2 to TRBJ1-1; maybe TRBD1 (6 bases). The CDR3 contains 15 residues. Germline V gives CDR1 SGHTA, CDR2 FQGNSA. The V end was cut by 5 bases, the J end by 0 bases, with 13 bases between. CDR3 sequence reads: CASSALGALNTEAFF. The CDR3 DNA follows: TGTGCCAGCAGCGCCTTGGGGGCACTGAACACTGAAGCTTTCTTT.

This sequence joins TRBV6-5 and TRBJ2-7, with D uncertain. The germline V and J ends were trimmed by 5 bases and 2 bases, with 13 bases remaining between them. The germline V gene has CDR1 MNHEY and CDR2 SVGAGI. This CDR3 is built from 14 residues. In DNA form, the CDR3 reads TGTGCCAGCAGTGCCCATGGCCCGGCCTACGAGCAGTACTTC. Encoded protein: CASSAHGPAYEQYF.

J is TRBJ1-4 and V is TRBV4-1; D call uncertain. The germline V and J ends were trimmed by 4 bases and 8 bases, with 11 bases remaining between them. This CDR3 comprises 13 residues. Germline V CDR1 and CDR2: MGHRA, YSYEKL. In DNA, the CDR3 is TGCGCCAGCAGCCTGGCCCTGCAGGAAAAACTGTTTTTT. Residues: CASSLALQEKLFF.

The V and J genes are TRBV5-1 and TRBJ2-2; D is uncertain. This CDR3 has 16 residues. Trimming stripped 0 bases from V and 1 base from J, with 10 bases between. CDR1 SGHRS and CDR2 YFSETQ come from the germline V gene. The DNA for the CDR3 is TGCGCCAGCAGCTTGGGAGGCAGCAGGAACACCGGGGAGCTGTTTTTT. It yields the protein CASSLGGSRNTGELFF. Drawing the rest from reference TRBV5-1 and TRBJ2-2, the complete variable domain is KAGVTQTPRYLIKTRGQQVTLSCSPISGHRSVSWYQQTPGQGLQFLFEYFSETQRNKGNFPGRFSGRQFSNSRSEMNVSTLELGDSALYLCASSLGGSRNTGELFFGEGSRLTVL.

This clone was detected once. CDR3 region: CASSQGSGGANEKLFF. CDR3 in DNA: TGCGCCAGCAGCCAAGGTTCCGGAGGTGCTAATGAAAAACTGTTTTTT. V usage is TRBV4-1 and J usage is TRBJ1-4; D unclear. The V gene lost 1 base and the J gene lost 3 bases, with 12 bases spanning the gap. CDR3 length equals 16 residues. Germline assignment: CDR1 MGHRA and CDR2 YSYEKL.

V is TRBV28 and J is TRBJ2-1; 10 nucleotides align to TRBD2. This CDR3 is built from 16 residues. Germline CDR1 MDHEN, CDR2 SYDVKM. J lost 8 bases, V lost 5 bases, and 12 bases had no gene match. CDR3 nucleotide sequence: TGTGCCAGCAGTATAGGGGGAGCGGGAGGGCCCTATGAGCAGTTCTTC. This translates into CASSIGGAGGPYEQFF.

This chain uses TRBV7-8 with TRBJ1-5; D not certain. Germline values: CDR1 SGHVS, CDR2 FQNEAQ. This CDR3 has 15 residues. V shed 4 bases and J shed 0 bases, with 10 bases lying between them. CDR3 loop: CASSSPAHSNQPQHF. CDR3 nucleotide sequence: TGTGCCAGCAGCTCCCCTGCGCATAGCAATCAGCCCCAGCATTTT.

The CDR3 here is CASSDSRSSYNEQFF. The CDR3 region has the DNA TGTGCCAGCAGTGACTCCAGGAGTTCCTACAATGAGCAGTTCTTC. The chain carries TRBV6-4 and TRBJ2-1; no reliable D call. V lost 0 bases and J lost 1, with 7 bases in between. The V gene's germline CDR1 is MRHNA and CDR2 SNTAGT. The CDR3 runs 15 residues.

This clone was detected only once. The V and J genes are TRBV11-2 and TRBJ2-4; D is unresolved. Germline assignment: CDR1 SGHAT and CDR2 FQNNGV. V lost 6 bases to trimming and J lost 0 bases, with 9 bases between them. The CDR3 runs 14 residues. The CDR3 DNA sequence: TGTGCCAGCAGTACACAACTAGCCAAAAACATTCAGTACTTC. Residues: CASSTQLAKNIQYF.

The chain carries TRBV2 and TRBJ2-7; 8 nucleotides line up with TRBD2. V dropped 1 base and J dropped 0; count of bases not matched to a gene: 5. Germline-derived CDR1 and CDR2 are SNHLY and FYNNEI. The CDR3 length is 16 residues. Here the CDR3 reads CASSEGTSSSSYEQYF. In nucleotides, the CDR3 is TGTGCCAGCAGTGAAGGGACTAGCAGCAGCTCCTACGAGCAGTACTTC.

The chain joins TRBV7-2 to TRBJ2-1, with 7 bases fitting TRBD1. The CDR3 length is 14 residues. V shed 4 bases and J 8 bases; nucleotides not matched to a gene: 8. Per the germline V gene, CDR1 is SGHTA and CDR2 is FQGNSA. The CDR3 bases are TGTGCCAGCAGCTCCCTCTTACAGGGGCATGAGCAGTTCTTC. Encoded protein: CASSSLLQGHEQFF.

The CDR3 bases are TGTGCCAGCAGCGTCGACACTCGGTCCTACAATGAGCAGTTCTTC. Amino acid sequence: CASSVDTRSYNEQFF. V usage is TRBV9 and J usage is TRBJ2-1; D unclear. V shed 2 bases and J shed 1 base, with 10 bases lying between them. Germline V CDR1 and CDR2: SGDLS, YYNGEE. There are 15 residues in the CDR3. Drawing the rest from reference TRBV9 and TRBJ2-1, the complete variable domain is DSGVTQTPKHLITATGQRVTLRCSPRSGDLSVYWYQQSLDQGLQFLIQYYNGEERAKGNILERFSAQQFPDLHSELNLSSLELGDSALYFCASSVDTRSYNEQFFGPGTRLTVL.

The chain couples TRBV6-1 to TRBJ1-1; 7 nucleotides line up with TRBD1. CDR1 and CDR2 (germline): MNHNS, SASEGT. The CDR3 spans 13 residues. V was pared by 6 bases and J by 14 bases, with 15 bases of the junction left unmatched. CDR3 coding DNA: TGTGCCAGCAGGAGAGGGACAGAAACCTCGGCCTTCTTT. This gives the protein CASRRGTETSAFF.

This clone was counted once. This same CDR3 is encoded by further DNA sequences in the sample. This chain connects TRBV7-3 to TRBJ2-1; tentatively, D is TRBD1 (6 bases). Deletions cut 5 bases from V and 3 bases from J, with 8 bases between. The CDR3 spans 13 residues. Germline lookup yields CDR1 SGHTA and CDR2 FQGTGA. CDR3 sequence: CASSPGHYNEQFF. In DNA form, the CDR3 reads TGTGCCAGCAGCCCGGGACACTACAATGAGCAGTTCTTC.

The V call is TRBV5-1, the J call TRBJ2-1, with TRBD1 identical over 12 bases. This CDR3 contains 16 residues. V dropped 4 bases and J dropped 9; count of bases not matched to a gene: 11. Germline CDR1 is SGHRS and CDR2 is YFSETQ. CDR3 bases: TGCGCCAGCAGCGCGAAAATGGGACAGGGGGCAGGTGAGCAGTTCTTC. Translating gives CASSAKMGQGAGEQFF.

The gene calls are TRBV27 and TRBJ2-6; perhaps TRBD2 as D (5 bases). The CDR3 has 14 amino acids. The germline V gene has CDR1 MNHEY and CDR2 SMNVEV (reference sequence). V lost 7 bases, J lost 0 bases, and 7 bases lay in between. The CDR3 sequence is CASKRSSGANVLTF. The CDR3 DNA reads TGTGCCAGCAAGCGGAGCTCTGGGGCCAACGTCCTGACTTTC.

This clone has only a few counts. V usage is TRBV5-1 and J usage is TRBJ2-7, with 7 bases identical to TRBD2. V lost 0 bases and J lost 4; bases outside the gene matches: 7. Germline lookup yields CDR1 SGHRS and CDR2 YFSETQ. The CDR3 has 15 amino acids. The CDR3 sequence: CASSLAAGDGYEQYF. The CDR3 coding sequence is TGCGCCAGCAGCTTGGCGGCGGGAGATGGTTACGAGCAGTACTTC.

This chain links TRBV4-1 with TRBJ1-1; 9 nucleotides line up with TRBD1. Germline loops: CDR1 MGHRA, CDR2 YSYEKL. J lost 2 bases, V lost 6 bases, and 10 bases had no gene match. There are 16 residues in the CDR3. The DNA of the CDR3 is TGCGCCAGCAGTCCCATAAACAGGGGGCCAAACACTGAAGCTTTCTTT. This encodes CASSPINRGPNTEAFF.

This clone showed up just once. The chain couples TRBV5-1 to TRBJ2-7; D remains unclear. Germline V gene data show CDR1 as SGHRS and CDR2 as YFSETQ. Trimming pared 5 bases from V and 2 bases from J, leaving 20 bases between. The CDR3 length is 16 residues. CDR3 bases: TGCGCCAGCAGGTCTCCGGGCCTGTCGACCGCCTACGAGCAGTACTTC. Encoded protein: CASRSPGLSTAYEQYF. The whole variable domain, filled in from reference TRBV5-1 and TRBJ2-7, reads KAGVTQTPRYLIKTRGQQVTLSCSPISGHRSVSWYQQTPGQGLQFLFEYFSETQRNKGNFPGRFSGRQFSNSRSEMNVSTLELGDSALYLCASRSPGLSTAYEQYFGPGTRLTVT.

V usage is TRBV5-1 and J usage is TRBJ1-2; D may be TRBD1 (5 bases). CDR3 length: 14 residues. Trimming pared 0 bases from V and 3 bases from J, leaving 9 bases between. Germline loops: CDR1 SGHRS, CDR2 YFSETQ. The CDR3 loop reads CASSLEVTDYGYTF. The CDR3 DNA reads TGCGCCAGCAGCTTGGAAGTGACAGACTATGGCTACACCTTC.

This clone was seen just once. This CDR3 reads CASSLESPRSEKLFF. In nucleotides, the CDR3 is TGCGCCAGCAGCTTGGAGTCCCCTCGGAGCGAAAAACTGTTTTTT. The chain carries TRBV5-1 and TRBJ1-4; D remains unclear. This CDR3 is 15 amino acids long. Trimming cost V 0 bases and J 8 bases, with 14 bases left between them. CDR1 and CDR2 (germline): SGHRS, YFSETQ.

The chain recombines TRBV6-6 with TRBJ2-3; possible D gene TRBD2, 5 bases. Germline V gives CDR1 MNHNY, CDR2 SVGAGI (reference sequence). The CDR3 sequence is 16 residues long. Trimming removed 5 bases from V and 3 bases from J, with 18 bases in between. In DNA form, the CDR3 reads TGTGCCAGCAGTGGAATGTGGGGAGTTGATACAGATACGCAGTATTTT. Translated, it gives CASSGMWGVDTDTQYF.

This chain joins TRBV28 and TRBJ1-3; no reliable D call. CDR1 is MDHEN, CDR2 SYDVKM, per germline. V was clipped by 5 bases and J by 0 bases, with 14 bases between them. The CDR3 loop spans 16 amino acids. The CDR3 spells CASSSPTHFSGNTIYF. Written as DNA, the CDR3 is TGTGCCAGCAGTAGCCCGACCCACTTCTCTGGAAACACCATATATTTT.